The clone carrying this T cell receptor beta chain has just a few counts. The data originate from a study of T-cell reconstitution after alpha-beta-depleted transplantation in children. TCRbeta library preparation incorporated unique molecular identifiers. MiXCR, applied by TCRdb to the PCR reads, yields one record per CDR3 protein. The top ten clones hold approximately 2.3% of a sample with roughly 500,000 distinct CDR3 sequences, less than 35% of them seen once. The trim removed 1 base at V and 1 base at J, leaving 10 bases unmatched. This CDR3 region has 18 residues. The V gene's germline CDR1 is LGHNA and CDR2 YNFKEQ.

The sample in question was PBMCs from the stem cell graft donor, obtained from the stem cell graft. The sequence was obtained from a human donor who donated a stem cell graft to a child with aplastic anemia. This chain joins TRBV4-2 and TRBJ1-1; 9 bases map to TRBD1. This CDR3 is CASSQVVGQGLGNTEAFF. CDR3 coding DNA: TGTGCCAGCAGCCAAGTTGTGGGACAGGGCCTAGGGAACACTGAAGCTTTCTTT.